The T cell receptor (beta chain) described here comes from a study of blood T cell repertoires in COVID-19 (dated by TCRdb to the early 2020s). Regarding the research as a whole: Samples covering the acute and convalescent phases of COVID-19 were provided by collaborators in the United States, Italy and Spain. The samples were drawn from two sources: the first 160 participants of the ongoing ImmuneRACE study, and 1,000 to 1,500 subjects contributed by 6 global collaborators. Subjects who had been exposed to COVID-19, were actively infected with it, or had recovered from it provided the deeply sampled blood TCRbeta repertoires that made up the dataset. A de-identified subject ID, COVID-19 status, age in years and sex were almost always included in the sample metadata. The material from the prospective study consisted of cDNA or gDNA derived from T cells, B-cell-depleted T cells, or PBMCs. Where available, HLA class I and class II types were taken from metadata supplied by the sample provider and were not determined by assay-based typing. The repertoires were made available in a free public database intended to serve as a resource for research on the immune response to SARS-CoV-2. Study-wide conclusions, independent of this receptor: How much clinical and demographic metadata was included differed by source and by participant, and the metadata was provided uncurated.

TCRbeta CDR3 regions were amplified from genomic DNA using the immunoSEQ Assay, a bias-controlled multiplex PCR. The original pipeline was this. Nucleated cell counts per sample were estimated from amplification of reference gene primers within the assay. To quantify the absolute abundance of each unique TCRbeta CDR3 rearrangement, sequence reads were collapsed and filtered. For each sample, productive Simpson clonality was calculated by taking the square root of Simpson's diversity index across productive rearrangements. Not all clones reach the TCRdb copy of this immuneACCESS table, which keeps in-frame sequences only. Checked studies attribute under half of the gap to unresolved V genes and leave the rest unexplained. Clone size and V and J calls were adopted from that table, with D and trimming inferred from the DNA. In all, the sample holds 100,000 to 150,000 clones, and more than 70% of those were seen once. The top ten constitute around 3.2% of the sample.

Comment on this clone: Its antigen is unknown. No quality values exist for individual bases; no much larger clone is one base distant.

The CDR3 measures 15 amino acids from cysteine to phenylalanine. Just CDR3 DNA is preserved here, 45 bases in frame from base 1. From the germline V gene (reference sequence), CDR1 is SGHNT and CDR2 is YYREEE. The germline V and J ends show losses of 0 bases and 4 bases respectively, and no gene match explains 5 bases of the junction. One collaborating source in Seattle enrolled patients while the patients were actively infected and followed the patients over time throughout the course of disease. The collaborating institutions used their own protocols to collect whole blood in K2EDTA tubes. Collaborator samples were shipped for TCRbeta analysis as frozen whole blood, isolated PBMCs, or DNA extracted from either sample type.

The sample comprised peripheral blood. The origin of this receptor is an elderly woman with COVID-19, enrolled during active disease. The chain is made from TRBV5-4 and TRBJ2-5; TRBD2 lines up with 8 middle nucleotides. The DNA reads TGTGCCAGCAGCTTGGTAATAGCGGGAATAGAGACCCAGTACTTC. This codes for CASSLVIAGIETQYF.